This entry features one T cell receptor beta chain sequence. What it recognizes is unknown. Only in-frame clones appear in the TCRdb table, and some are missing; sequencing was by immunoSEQ multiplex PCR. The sample includes approximately 21,000 clones, about 86% of them seen just once. These data come from a study of monozygotic twins with cystic fibrosis. V shed 0 bases, J shed 2 bases, and the junction held 1 base outside the gene matches. There are 15 residues in the CDR3. Germline CDR1 is SGHRS and CDR2 is YFSETQ. Broader study findings: Co-twins had the most similar V usage for 13 of 16 pairs, J for 8. Shared CDR3 numbers were not associated with age, concordance or severity. Monozygotic CF twin pairs shared significantly more nucleotide-identical clonotypes than unrelated CF individuals did.

Material: blood. The chain carries TRBV5-1 and TRBJ2-3; the match to TRBD1 covers 9 bases. This receptor was obtained from a young woman with cystic fibrosis. The CDR3 sequence: CASSLGQGVTDTQYF. CDR3 DNA sequence: TGCGCCAGCAGCTTGGGACAGGGGGTCACAGATACGCAGTATTTT.